This T cell receptor (beta chain) stems from a study of cytomegalovirus exposure and HLA in healthy donors (dated by TCRdb to between 2016 and 2019). Describing the broader study: According to an earlier analysis of a few hundred of the donors, about 179 million T cells yielded 95 million to 140 million unique TCR beta sequences and roughly 280 Gb of sequence data. Rather than drawing on any new phenotypic data, the later analysis identified candidate immune exposures from TCR beta sequences and the way those sequences occurred across donors. All discovery cohort repertoires had been generated on a single sequencing platform. To decide whether each TCR beta V gene segment behaved as functional or pseudogenic, an earlier analysis of some 570 of the donors relied on high-throughput TCR beta sequencing. Along with the approximately 670-subject first cohort, a separate validation cohort of over a hundred different subjects was used. An early release covering approximately 600 HLA-typed donors comprised approximately 290 gigabases of sequencing data and 85 million or so unique TCR sequences. A later analysis re-analyzed previously published TCR beta repertoires from 666 donors and added high-resolution HLA genotyping to study TCR occurrence patterns. Of the roughly 410 genotyped donors, 75% to 85% were placed in the genetic ancestry cluster associated with self-reported Caucasian donors. In a later genetic analysis, genome-wide SNP genotypes for about three fifths of the roughly 670 donors were used, and that subset was treated as a discovery cohort. Class I and class II HLA loci were covered by the typing at four-digit resolution. The study aimed to test whether signatures of past pathogen exposure could be identified by cataloging public T cell receptors. Several DR-DQ haplotypes were treated as single units for association and clustering because of strong linkage in the cohort. The number of typed donors differed by locus: roughly 629-640 for A, B, C, DRB1 and DQB1; some 540 for DQA1; approximately 600 for DPA1; and roughly 450 for DPB1. High-throughput TCR immunosequencing, statistical association of individual TCRs with disease status, and machine learning were combined to predict cytomegalovirus infection status. Among 398 genotyped donors of the cohort, an average of about 240,000 unique TCR beta nucleotide sequences were sequenced per donor, 15% to 20% of them non-productive. Donor age, sex, ethnicity and CMV serostatus were compiled alongside the repertoire data. The study profiled the T cell repertoires of 666 subjects by immunosequencing and related them to cytomegalovirus serostatus.

The cohort was made up of hundreds of healthy bone marrow donors. At the time of sampling, all cohort members were nominally healthy, though unrecorded immune exposures were likely present. The donor tested CMV seronegative, placing the donor among the 350 to 400 seronegative members of the cohort. A peripheral blood sample was provided by each donor, and peripheral blood mononuclear cells were used for TCR beta sequencing. The Qiagen DNeasy Blood Extraction Kit was used to extract genomic DNA from the blood cell samples. What the authors observed across the whole study: Most CMV-associated TCR beta chains appeared to be HLA-restricted in a later analysis, and the HLA associations seemed to be driven largely by CMV exposure. A further reported finding was that TCR beta sequences accurately predicted the HLA-A and HLA-B alleles for most subjects in the first cohort. Fewer than 20 rarely observed V segments, including chromosome 9 orphons, were excluded from the earlier analysis of about 600 of the donors because counts were too low. Roughly uniform sequencing depth across donors was assumed in presence/absence analyses, although this assumption may not hold. In a later analysis, the rate of TCR association differed among HLA loci, with DRB1 alleles having the most associated TCRs and HLA-C alleles having the fewest. HLA typing was unavailable for some donors at each locus, so association tests used only the typed subset. A cluster of highly shared sequence variants was judged likely to be a technical artifact of the sequencing pipeline. This cohort had only TCR beta chains sequenced, and the lack of alpha or paired-chain data limited which features could be detected. In a later analysis, HLA-associated TCR beta chains were found to be more clonally expanded and to have lower generation probabilities than equally common non-associated chains. An association between a missense DCLRE1C variant and V-gene and J-gene trimming of TCR beta chains was found in a later genetic analysis and replicated in an independent cohort. The classifier was reported to diagnose cytomegalovirus status with high specificity and sensitivity in both the original cohort and the validation cohort. Immune exposure information for the cohort was limited to CMV serostatus. Broadly in line with IMGT annotations, most TCR beta V segments showed up in productive rearrangements about 90% or about 30% of the time in an earlier analysis of roughly 590 of the donors. In a later analysis, several top co-occurrence clusters were reported to appear linked to parvovirus B19, influenza, CMV and Epstein-Barr virus. In a later analysis, some 18,000 TCR beta sequences were associated with specific HLA alleles at a false discovery rate of 0.05. According to the authors, the approach could potentially be generalized to other disease states and immunological phenotypes. The study listed 150 to 200 TCR beta chains as associated with cytomegalovirus. Linkage disequilibrium might explain the correlated functional status among segregating V segments, but an unknown experimental factor could not be ruled out. Some IMGT-functional V segments, including TRBV6-2 and TRBV6-3, could not be told apart with the 87-base-pair reads, so those segments were excluded. A few of the identified cytomegalovirus-associated TCR beta chains were confirmed in vitro to be specific for cytomegalovirus antigens. While some public TCRs were present in many individuals, most TCR sequences turned up only very rarely across donors. Assigning TCR associations to individual alleles was difficult when HLA alleles, especially DR and DQ, strongly co-occurred. According to a later genetic analysis, donors in an Asian-associated ancestry cluster had fewer N-insertions in productive TCRs than the approximately 700-donor mean.

Based on the germline V gene (reference sequence), the CDR1 and CDR2 sequences are MNHEY and SMNVEV. The CDR3 measures 17 amino acids from cysteine to phenylalanine. The retained sequence is limited to the CDR3, 51 bases, with the frame set at the first base. The germline ends are 15 bases apart after V is trimmed by 0 bases and J by 4 bases. The library was obtained by the immunoSEQ multiplex PCR assay. The multiplex PCR relied on a mix of 60 forward primers for TCR Vbeta segments and 13 reverse primers for TCR Jbeta segments. Amplification of the CDR3 region of rearranged TCR beta genes was performed with a multiplex PCR assay on genomic DNA. On the Illumina HiSeq System, the amplified TCR beta libraries were sequenced as 87-base-pair reads. The original pipeline was this. A later analysis tallied about 77 million unique TCR beta chains across the 700 or so repertoires, and about 12 million of those chains were shared by two or more donors. Raw reads were error-corrected and collapsed into unique sequences with a nearest-neighbor algorithm that merged closely related sequences to remove PCR and sequencing errors. Alignment of CDR3 sequences to IMGT reference sequences was used to assign V, D and J gene segments. For a sequence to be retained, a match of at least six nucleotides to both a V gene segment and a J gene segment was required. Rearrangements were called productive when the CDR3 lacked stop codons and stayed in frame with V and J; all others were non-productive. CDR3 was defined by IMGT convention, running from the second conserved V-encoded cysteine to the conserved J-encoded phenylalanine. In an earlier analysis of roughly 580 of the donors, sequences lacking an unambiguous match to a single V gene segment were excluded. An earlier analysis of several hundred of the donors called V segments functional above 56.7% productive rearrangements and segregating when the between-donor standard deviation exceeded 5%. A statistical classification framework was built to diagnose cytomegalovirus status from the catalog of TCR beta chain sequences. A later analysis assigned V and J genes by comparing TCR nucleotide sequences with IMGT/GENE-DB human TR gene sequences. Using the TCRdist pipeline, a later analysis assigned CDR3 sequences along with most-parsimonious VDJ recombination scenarios. In a later analysis, each TCR beta chain was defined by its CDR3 amino acid sequence together with its V-gene family, and reads lacking a unique V-gene family were excluded. To address suspected cross-contamination and a sequencing artifact, a later analysis removed around 590 highly shared, low-generation-probability nucleotide sequences. For each public chain, a later analysis derived a clonal expansion index from normalized ranks of inferred template counts within each repertoire. A later analysis computed generation probabilities with a VDJ recombination model fitted to out-of-frame rearrangements, and checked the results against IGoR. A later analysis scored TCR-TCR, TCR-HLA and TCR-CMV co-occurrence with hypergeometric tests, applying a repertoire-size bias correction to TCR pairs. To estimate false discovery rates, a later analysis permuted the HLA or CMV assignments 20 times. In a later analysis, co-occurring TCRs were grouped with DBSCAN, and TCRdist sequence similarity was added when clustering was performed within HLA-allele-positive subsets. Co-occurrence clustering excluded repertoires with fewer than 30,000 or more than 120,000 public chains, plus five with anomalous nucleotide sharing. The immuneACCESS repertoire file appears here via TCRdb, limited to in-frame rearrangements. These files lack a portion of the clones; in checked studies, under half of the deficit traces to unresolved V genes, and the cause of the others is not known. V and J calls and clone size follow that table, whereas D and trimming were derived from the DNA. This sample's clone table shows 100,000 to 150,000 clones. Clones ranked in the top ten supply around 2.7% of the sample.

Regarding this clone: Its antigen is not yet known.

The receptor comes from a man aged 25 to 40 in good health and CMV-seronegative. The sequencing sample was made of PBMCs. The chain employs TRBV27 and TRBJ2-2; the best D guess is TRBD2, with 6 bases matching. The CDR3 in this case is CASSLSTGSGGTGELFF. The sequenced DNA is TGTGCCAGCAGTTTATCTACGGGTAGCGGCGGCACCGGGGAGCTGTTTTTT.